This T cell receptor (beta chain) stems from a study of CD4 T cells in relation to SARS-CoV-2 and coronaviruses (dated by TCRdb to the early 2020s). Regarding the research as a whole: In the ViraFEST assay, PBMCs were grown with antigen for approximately 11 days, and TCR beta CDR3s were then sequenced to identify antigen-specific clonal expansions. Expansion assays from other donors in the study were sequenced with a different, Illumina-based TCR-beta assay. Shared crossreactive spike epitopes were mapped to their HLA restriction using patient-derived lymphoblastoid cell lines. The study assessed, at the TCR clonotype level, memory CD4+ T cell crossreactivity between SARS-CoV-2 and common cold coronavirus spike proteins. Across all 12 patients in the full convalescent cohort, ages ranged from about 20 to 75 years, with a median of 38. Samples from a few pre-COVID donors and the naive versus memory experiments were sequenced with the Adaptive Biotechnologies TCR-sequencing kit; other data were Illumina-based. The approximately 12 convalescent patients included 8 males and 4 females; two subjects were Hispanic.

Survey-level immunoSEQ TCR-beta sequencing was performed on DNA from CEF-cultured naive and memory CD4+ T cells. As for the authors' bioinformatics: During preprocessing, nonproductive sequences were removed, as were CDR3s that did not start with C, did not end with F or W, or were shorter than 7 amino acids. Antigen-specific clonotypes were called with the MANAFEST web app, based on expansion relative to reference and other culture wells. To be counted as positive, a clone had to show significant expansion compared with the reference culture, at an FDR below 0.05, in 2 of 3 replicate wells. To be called positive, a clone also had to show significant expansion compared with every other tandem well and an odds ratio greater than 5. Cultured and uncultured naive and memory CD4+ repertoires were searched for CDR3s previously identified as spike- and CEF-reactive. CDR3 homology was quantified as pairwise Levenshtein distance, calculated with the stringdist R package after three terminal residues were trimmed from each end. In TCRdb, the immuneACCESS table is reduced to in-frame sequences with V and J assigned. These tables do not hold every clone; where another copy was compared, an unresolved V gene accounts for under half, and the others remain unexplained. V, J and clone size derive from that table, while D and trimming were established from the DNA sequence. This sample comprises about 38,000 clones, around four fifths of them detected only once. The ten largest make up roughly 22% of the sample.

Naive and memory CD4+ T cells were separated from cryopreserved PBMCs by first enriching for CD4 and then performing EasySep naive CD4+ T cell enrichment. Sorted naive or memory CD4+ T cells (under 110,000) were grown at a 1:1 ratio with T cell-depleted PBMCs and CEF peptides for around eleven days. In general, every peptide culture condition was set up in three replicate wells. Ficoll-Paque PLUS gradient centrifugation was used to isolate PBMCs from leukapheresis product or whole blood. PBMCs were either cryopreserved at -140°C or used fresh in the expansion assay. The QIAamp Micro DNA Kit was used to extract genomic DNA from the CD4+ T cells. Here is what the overall study found, with its caveats: Sequencing of naive versus memory cells indicated that the assay detects memory recall responses, not primary responses primed during culture. Because no donor provided both pre-pandemic and post-infection samples, tracing the source of pre-existing responses was limited. Roughly 64% of donors had memory CD4+ clonotypes that crossrecognized SARS-CoV-2 and at least one common cold coronavirus spike. Compared with monoreactive clones, crossreactive clones had significantly weaker SARS-CoV-2-driven expansion, a result consistent with antigenic imprinting. Since the crossreactivity analysis centred on spike protein, crossreactivity against other viral proteins was not assessed. Small numbers of patients and of tested TCRs limited the study.

On this clone: Its antigen remains undetermined. No base quality values were provided; no much bigger clone lies one nucleotide off.

Spanning cysteine to phenylalanine, the CDR3 consists of 16 amino acids. Only the CDR3 region is kept as DNA, spanning 48 bases read in frame from base 1. V is cut back by 2 bases and J by 7 bases, with 3 bases in the junction unmatched. CDR1 and CDR2, looked up from the germline V gene, are MDHEN and SYDVKM. The origin of this receptor is an adult with COVID-19. Input material: memory CD4+ T cells from PBMCs, cultured in vitro. The cell subset or site label for this specimen denotes: memory (non-naive) CD4+ T cells. The chain is assembled from TRBV28 and TRBJ2-2; 14 bases in between match TRBD2. The CDR3 reads CASSLGGTSGSGELFF. The DNA reads as follows: TGTGCCAGCAGTTTAGGGGGGACTAGCGGGAGCGGGGAGCTGTTTTTT.